Presented here are 11 T cell receptor beta chains from one specimen sequenced in a study of CD8+ T cells in alopecia areata. As for treatment: oral pan-JAK inhibitor, 5-10 mg twice daily. Reverse transcription of extracted RNA yielded cDNA, which provided the sequencing template. TCRdb's table, derived via immunoSEQ multiplex PCR, lists solely in-frame clones and lacks some. This table has 200,000 to 250,000 clones, less than 65% appearing once. This sample comprised CD4+ T cells sorted from blood, obtained at week 4, from a patient treated with tofacitinib. These TCRs come from a human donor with alopecia areata.

The chain combines TRBV4-1 with TRBJ1-2; D is perhaps TRBD1 (5 bases). V shed 3 bases and J shed 4 bases, with 15 bases lying between them. CDR3 length: 15 amino acids. Germline CDR1 is MGHRA and CDR2 is YSYEKL. This chain's CDR3 is CASSQETRGFYGYTF. The CDR3 region has the DNA TGCGCCAGCAGCCAGGAGACGCGGGGCTTCTATGGCTACACCTTC.

This clone was seen a few times. The chain couples TRBV2 to TRBJ2-3, with 10 bases aligning to TRBD2. Germline V gene sequence: CDR1 SNHLY, CDR2 FYNNEI. The trim removed 7 bases at V and 0 bases at J, leaving 7 bases unmatched. The CDR3 length is 16 residues. CDR3 in DNA: TGTGCCAGCAAACGATTTAGCGGGGGGAGCACAGATACGCAGTATTTT. It is translated as CASKRFSGGSTDTQYF.

This clone was detected a few times. This chain uses TRBV5-1 with TRBJ1-4; 11 bases agree with TRBD1. Trimming cost V 4 bases and J 7 bases; bases outside gene matches: 3. This CDR3 has 14 amino acids. Germline V gene sequence: CDR1 SGHRS, CDR2 YFSETQ. CDR3 sequence (DNA): TGCGCCAGCAGCCGGACAGGGGGCGGTGAAAAACTGTTTTTT. Translating gives CASSRTGGGEKLFF.

V gene TRBV5-4 combines with J gene TRBJ2-4; the D call may be TRBD1 or TRBD2 (5 bases each). V lost 5 bases to trimming and J lost 4 bases, with 10 bases between them. The CDR3 is made up of 13 amino acids. In germline, CDR1 is SGHNT, CDR2 YYREEE (reference sequence). CDR3 region: CASSPGTKNIQYF. CDR3 in DNA: TGTGCCAGCAGTCCCGGGACGAAAAACATTCAGTACTTC.

The V gene is TRBV27, the J gene TRBJ1-6, with D uncertain. This CDR3 is built from 16 residues. The ends were cut back, 2 bases at V and 10 bases at J, with 18 bases in the middle. The germline CDR1 and CDR2 sequences are MNHEY and SMNVEV (reference sequence). The CDR3 here is CASSLTSPPSRSPLHF. CDR3 sequence (DNA): TGTGCCAGCAGTTTAACTTCCCCGCCTTCCCGATCACCCCTCCACTTT.

V and J are TRBV18 and TRBJ1-2, with D hard to call. CDR1 and CDR2 from the germline V gene are KGHSH and LQKENI. V lost 3 bases to trimming and J lost 3 bases, with 11 bases between them. The CDR3 consists of 14 residues. For the CDR3, the DNA is TGTGCCAGCTCACCCCCAACTGGATACTATGGCTACACCTTC. Its protein product is CASSPPTGYYGYTF.

Remarks on this clone: Other DNA sequences in the same sample also yield this CDR3. V is TRBV29-1 and J is TRBJ1-2, with 7 bases that match TRBD1. With 4 bases clipped from V and 3 bases from J, the junction kept 2 bases outside the gene matches. There are 12 residues in the CDR3. CDR1 SQVTM and CDR2 ANQGSEA come from the germline V gene. This CDR3 reads CSVVGQDYGYTF. For the CDR3, the DNA is TGCAGCGTTGTCGGACAGGACTATGGCTACACCTTC. Complete variable domain (other parts from reference TRBV29-1 and TRBJ1-2): SAVISQKPSRDICQRGTSLTIQCQVDSQVTMMFWYRQQPGQSLTLIATANQGSEATYESGFVIDKFPISRPNLTFSTLTVSNMSPEDSSIYLCSVVGQDYGYTFGSGTRLTVV.

The V and J genes are TRBV6-6 and TRBJ1-6; D not resolved. Trimming removed 2 bases from V and 11 bases from J, with 10 bases in between. Germline V lookup: CDR1 MNHNY, CDR2 SVGAGI (reference sequence). The CDR3 spans 13 residues. DNA of the CDR3: TGTGCCAGCAGTTACGGGGAAGGGACACCCCTCCACTTT. Its protein is CASSYGEGTPLHF.

The rearrangement uses TRBV25-1 and TRBJ1-4, with TRBD1 as a possible D gene (6 bases). This CDR3 is 15 amino acids long. Trimming cost V 2 bases and J 5 bases, with 12 bases left between them. Germline CDR1 and CDR2: MGHDK and SYGVNS. The CDR3: CASSEQGPGNEKLFF. CDR3 nucleotide sequence: TGTGCCAGCAGTGAACAGGGGCCCGGGAATGAAAAACTGTTTTTT. The full variable domain, rest sourced from reference TRBV25-1 and TRBJ1-4, is EADIYQTPRYLVIGTGKKITLECSQTMGHDKMYWYQQDPGMELHLIHYSYGVNSTEKGDLSSESTVSRIRTEHFPLTLESARPSHTSQYLCASSEQGPGNEKLFFGSGTQLSVL.

This clone was picked up a small number of times. In DNA form, the CDR3 reads TGTGCCAGCAGCTCTGCTAGCGGGGTAGATACGCAGTATTTT. Its protein is CASSSASGVDTQYF. V gene TRBV7-2 combines with J gene TRBJ2-3, with 9 positions matching TRBD2. V lost 4 bases, J lost 5 bases, and 4 bases stayed unmatched. CDR3 length: 14 amino acids. Germline CDR1 SGHTA, CDR2 FQGNSA.

CDR3 bases: TGCGCCAGCAGCTTTGGGACGGGACCCTCCTATGGCTACACCTTC. The encoded protein is CASSFGTGPSYGYTF. The rearrangement links TRBV5-1 to TRBJ1-2, with D possibly matching TRBD1 (5 bases). Trimming cost V 2 bases and J 4 bases, with 15 bases left between them. The CDR3 contains 15 residues. Per the germline V gene, CDR1 is SGHRS and CDR2 is YFSETQ.